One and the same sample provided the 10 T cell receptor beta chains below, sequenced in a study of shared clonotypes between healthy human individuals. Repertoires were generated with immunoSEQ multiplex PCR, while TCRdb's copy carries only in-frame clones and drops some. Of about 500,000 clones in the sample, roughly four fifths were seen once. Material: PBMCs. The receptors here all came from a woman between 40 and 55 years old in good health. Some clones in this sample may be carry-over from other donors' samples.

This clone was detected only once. The CDR3 DNA reads as TGTGCCAGCAGTCCGCAAACCCCCGGGACAGGGTCGGCTTTCTTT. Amino acids: CASSPQTPGTGSAFF. This chain joins TRBV27 and TRBJ1-1; TRBD1 agrees at 9 bases. V trimming: 5 bases; J trimming: 11 bases; junction bases outside the gene matches: 15. The CDR3 has 15 amino acids. The germline V gene has CDR1 MNHEY and CDR2 SMNVEV (reference sequence).

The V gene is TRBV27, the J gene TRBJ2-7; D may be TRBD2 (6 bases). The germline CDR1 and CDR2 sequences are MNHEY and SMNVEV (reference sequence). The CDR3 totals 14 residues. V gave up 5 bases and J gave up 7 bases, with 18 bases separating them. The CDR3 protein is CASSRTRGAMEQYF. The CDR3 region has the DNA TGTGCCAGCAGTCGGACACGCGGGGCTATGGAGCAGTACTTC.

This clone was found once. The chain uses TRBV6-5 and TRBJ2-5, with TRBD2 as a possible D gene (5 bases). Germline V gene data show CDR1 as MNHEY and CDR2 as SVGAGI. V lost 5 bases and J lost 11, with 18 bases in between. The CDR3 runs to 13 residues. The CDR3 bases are TGTGCCAGCAGTCTGGGTCTCGCTTGGGAGCAGTACTTC. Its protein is CASSLGLAWEQYF.

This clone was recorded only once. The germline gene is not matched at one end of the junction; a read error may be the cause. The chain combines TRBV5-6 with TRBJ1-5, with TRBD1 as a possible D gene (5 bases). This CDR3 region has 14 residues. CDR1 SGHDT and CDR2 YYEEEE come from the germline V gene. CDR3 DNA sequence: TGTGCCAGCAACTTGCGGGGGTCTAATCAGCCCCAGCATTTT. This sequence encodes CASNLRGSNQPQHF. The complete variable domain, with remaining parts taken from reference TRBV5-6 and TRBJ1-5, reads DAGVTQSPTHLIKTRGQQVTLRCSPKSGHDTVSWYQQALGQGPQFIFQYYEEEERQRGNFPDRFSGHQFPNYSSELNVNALLLGDSALYLCASNLRGSNQPQHFGDGTRLSIL.

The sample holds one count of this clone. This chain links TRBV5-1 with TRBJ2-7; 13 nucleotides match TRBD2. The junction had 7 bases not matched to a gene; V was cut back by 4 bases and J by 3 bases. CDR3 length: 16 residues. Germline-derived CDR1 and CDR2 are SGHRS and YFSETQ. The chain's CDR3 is CASSPRTSGRIYEQYF. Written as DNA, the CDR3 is TGCGCCAGCAGCCCCCGGACTAGCGGGAGAATCTACGAGCAGTACTTC.

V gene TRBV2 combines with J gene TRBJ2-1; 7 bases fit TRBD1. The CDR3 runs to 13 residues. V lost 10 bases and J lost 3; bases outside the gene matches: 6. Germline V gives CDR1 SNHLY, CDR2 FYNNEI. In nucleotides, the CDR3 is TGTGCCATCAGCGGACAGGACTACAATGAGCAGTTCTTC. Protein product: CAISGQDYNEQFF.

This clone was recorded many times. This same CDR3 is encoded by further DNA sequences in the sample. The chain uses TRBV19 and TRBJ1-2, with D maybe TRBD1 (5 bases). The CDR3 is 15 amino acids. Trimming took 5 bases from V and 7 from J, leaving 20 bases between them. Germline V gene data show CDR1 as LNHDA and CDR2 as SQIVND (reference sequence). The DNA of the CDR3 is TGTGCCAGTAGTGTATTGGGGCGTGATTTGGGTGGCTACACCTTC. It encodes CASSVLGRDLGGYTF.

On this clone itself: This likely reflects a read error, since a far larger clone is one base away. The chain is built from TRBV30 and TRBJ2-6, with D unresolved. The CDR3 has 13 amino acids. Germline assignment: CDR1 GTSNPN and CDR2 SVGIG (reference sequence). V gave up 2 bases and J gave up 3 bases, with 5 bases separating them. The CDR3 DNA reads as TGTGCCTGGAGTTTTAGTGGGGCCAACGTCCTGACTTTC. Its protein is CAWSFSGANVLTF.

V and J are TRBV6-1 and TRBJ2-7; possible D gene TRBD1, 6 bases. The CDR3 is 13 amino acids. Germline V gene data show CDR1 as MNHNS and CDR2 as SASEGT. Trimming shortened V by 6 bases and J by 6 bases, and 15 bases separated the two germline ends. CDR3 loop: CASSGDTLGEQYF. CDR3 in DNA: TGTGCCAGCAGCGGGGACACCTTGGGCGAGCAGTACTTC.

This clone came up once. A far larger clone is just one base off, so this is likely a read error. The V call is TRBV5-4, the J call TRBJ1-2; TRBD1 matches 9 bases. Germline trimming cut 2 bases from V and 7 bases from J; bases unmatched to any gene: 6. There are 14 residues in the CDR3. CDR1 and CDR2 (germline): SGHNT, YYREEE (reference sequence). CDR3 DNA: TGTGCCAGCAGCTTCGGGGACAGGGACTGTGGCTACACCTTC. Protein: CASSFGDRDCGYTF.